These T cell receptor beta chains were read from a single sample in a study of shared clonotypes between healthy human individuals. The data were produced by immunoSEQ multiplex PCR, yet TCRdb's version contains in-frame clones alone and is incomplete. Of hundreds of thousands of clones listed, roughly 96% are singletons. Input material: naive CD8+ T cells sorted from blood. The origin of the receptors is a woman in her twenties or thirties in good health. The CDR3 runs from the conserved cysteine through the conserved F or W. D genes are given only for firm matches. Size is stated for part of the rows, as once, few or many counts, or as a class when the clone is expanded.

-	-	TRBV28	TRBJ2-7	TGTGCCAGCACCCTGTCGGGGGCCAACTACGAGCAGTACTTC	CASTLSGANYEQYF
-	-	TRBV6-5	TRBJ2-7	TGTGCCAGCAGTTACTCGGGCGAGTTCGTCTACGAGCAGTACTTC	CASSYSGEFVYEQYF
-	TRBD2	TRBV28	TRBJ2-7	TGTGCCAGCAGTTTACCCCGGACTAGCGGGCTCGGAGTGGAGCAGTACTTC	CASSLPRTSGLGVEQYF
-	TRBD1	TRBV19	TRBJ2-7	TGTGCCAGTAGTTTAACCGGGACAGGGGGTCGCGAGCAGTACTTC	CASSLTGTGGREQYF
once	TRBD2	TRBV27	TRBJ2-1	TGTGCCAGCAGCACCCGTCAAGCGGGATTTAACAATGAGCAGTTCTTC	CASSTRQAGFNNEQFF
-	-	TRBV2	TRBJ1-5	TGTGCCAGCAGTGAGAGACTTGCCAATCAGCCCCAGCATTTT	CASSERLANQPQHF
-	-	TRBV25-1	TRBJ2-1	TGTGCCAGCAGTGAACACCAGATTCCCTACAATGAGCAGTTCTTC	CASSEHQIPYNEQFF
-	-	TRBV27	TRBJ2-3	TGTGCCAGCAGGCGAGGATCTAGCACAGATACGCAGTATTTT	CASRRGSSTDTQYF
-	-	TRBV7-7	TRBJ2-1	TGTGCCAGCAGCTTATTGGGGGGGGCGCCCTACAATGAGCAGTTCTTC	CASSLLGGAPYNEQFF
-	-	TRBV27	TRBJ1-4	TGTGCCAGCAGTGATTCAACTAATGAAAAACTGTTTTTT	CASSDSTNEKLFF
-	-	TRBV7-6	TRBJ1-1	TGTGCCAGCAGCTTACTTAGGTTGAACACTGAAGCTTTCTTT	CASSLLRLNTEAFF
-	TRBD2	TRBV19	TRBJ2-2	TGTGCCAGTACTCCTAGCGGGAGAGAAGGGTTGGGGGAGCTGTTTTTT	CASTPSGREGLGELFF
few	-	TRBV16	TRBJ1-1	TGTGCCAGCAGCCCGGCGGGGGGCGGCACTGAAGCTTTCTTT	CASSPAGGGTEAFF
-	-	TRBV14	TRBJ2-1	TGTGCCAGCAGCCAAGATGTCCACACCACCCCCTACAATGAGCAGTTCTTC	CASSQDVHTTPYNEQFF
once	-	TRBV4-1	TRBJ2-1	TGCGCCAGCAGCCAAGGGAGTGGTCCTAGCGTAAAGAATGAGCAGTTCTTC	CASSQGSGPSVKNEQFF
once	-	TRBV6-6	TRBJ1-1	TGTGCCAGCACCAGGGGGAACACTGAAGCTTTCTTT	CASTRGNTEAFF
-	TRBD2	TRBV4-1	TRBJ2-7	TGCGCCAGCAGCCAAGGCATGCTAGCGGGAGACCTCCCGGGGGAGCAGTACTTC	CASSQGMLAGDLPGEQYF
-	-	TRBV7-9	TRBJ2-7	TGTGCCAGCAGCTTAGAGCTCTACGAGCAGTACTTC	CASSLELYEQYF
-	TRBD2	TRBV7-9	TRBJ2-5	TGTGCCAGCAGCTCCCCTTTGACTAGCGGGTACGACCAACAAGAGACCCAGTACTTC	CASSSPLTSGYDQQETQYF
-	TRBD2	TRBV7-9	TRBJ2-1	TGTGCCAGCAGCTTAGGCGGGGGGCAGTTCTTC	CASSLGGGQFF
-	-	TRBV27	TRBJ2-3	TGTGCCAGCAGTCTAGGAAGCACAGATACGCAGTATTTT	CASSLGSTDTQYF
-	TRBD2	TRBV6-5	TRBJ2-2	TGTGCCAGCACCTGGACTAGCGAAAACACCGGGGAGCTGTTTTTT	CASTWTSENTGELFF
-	-	TRBV27	TRBJ2-5	TGTGCCAGCAGTCTTTCCGGGACCCAAGAGACCCAGTACTTC	CASSLSGTQETQYF
-	-	TRBV21-1	TRBJ2-5	TGTGCCAGCAGCAAATTTAGAGCGGGAGGGCCGGAGGAGACCCAGTACTTC	CASSKFRAGGPEETQYF
-	-	TRBV6-5	TRBJ2-3	TGTGCCAGCAGTACGGGGGAGGCCCCCGGGCAGTATTTT	CASSTGEAPGQYF
-	TRBD2	TRBV27	TRBJ2-1	TGTGCCAGCAATCCGGGACTAGCGGCCTACAATGAGCAGTTCTTC	CASNPGLAAYNEQFF
-	-	TRBV29-1	TRBJ2-3	TGCAGCGTTGAATTATTTTCCGACCCCCTCCCTACGCAGTATTTT	CSVELFSDPLPTQYF
-	-	TRBV6-5	TRBJ2-7	TGTGCCAGCAGTTTAGTTTGGGTTCCCTACGAGCAGTACTTC	CASSLVWVPYEQYF
-	-	TRBV27	TRBJ2-1	TGTGCCAGCAGGGACGGGACTTACCTTGTCGAGCAGTTCTTC	CASRDGTYLVEQFF
-	TRBD2	TRBV15	TRBJ2-1	TGTGCCACCAGCACCAAACCTCTAGCGGGGGGGTACAATGAGCAGTTCTTC	CATSTKPLAGGYNEQFF
-	TRBD2	TRBV27	TRBJ2-1	TGTGCCAGCAGTTTAAGACTAGCGGGAGTGGGGGATGAGCAGTTCTTC	CASSLRLAGVGDEQFF
-	-	TRBV5-6	TRBJ2-7	TGTGCCAGCAGCTTCTATCCAACTTATGAGCAGTACTTC	CASSFYPTYEQYF
-	-	TRBV19	TRBJ1-1	TGTGCCAGCCAATGGGGACACACTGAAGCTTTCTTT	CASQWGHTEAFF
-	TRBD2	TRBV7-2	TRBJ2-7	TGTGCCAGCAGCTTCCCCCCGGCGGGGGTCTACGAGCAGTACTTC	CASSFPPAGVYEQYF
-	-	TRBV5-6	TRBJ2-1	TGTGCCAGCAGCCGGGGCGCGTACAATGAGCAGTTCTTC	CASSRGAYNEQFF
-	TRBD1	TRBV28	TRBJ1-4	TGTGCCAGCAGTTTATTCCCGGGACAGCACCCCAGTGATGGCGAAAAACTGTTTTTT	CASSLFPGQHPSDGEKLFF
-	TRBD2	TRBV7-8	TRBJ2-1	TGTGCCAGCAGCTTAGCACTAGCGGGAGGTACGTACAATGAGCAGTTCTTC	CASSLALAGGTYNEQFF
-	-	TRBV28	TRBJ1-5	TGTGCCAGCAGTTCCCCTAATCAGCCCCAGCATTTT	CASSSPNQPQHF
-	-	TRBV5-6	TRBJ1-2	TGTGCCAGCAGCTTTGGTAACGGGCTCTACACCTTC	CASSFGNGLYTF
-	-	TRBV28	TRBJ2-3	TGTGCCAGCAGTACCCGGCTAGGCACAGATACGCAGTATTTT	CASSTRLGTDTQYF
-	-	TRBV19	TRBJ2-2	TGTGCCAGTAGTGGGGGGCGGGAGCGGCTGTTTTTT	CASSGGRERLFF
-	TRBD1	TRBV27	TRBJ1-2	TGTGCCAGCAGTCCGGGGACAGGGGGTAACTATGGCTACACCTTC	CASSPGTGGNYGYTF
-	-	TRBV30	TRBJ1-6	TGTGCCTGGAGGGGTTGGGAAGGCTCCTATAATTCACCCCTCCACTTT	CAWRGWEGSYNSPLHF
few	-	TRBV6-5	TRBJ2-3	TGTGCCAGCCGCGGCTATAAGACAGATACGCAGTATTTT	CASRGYKTDTQYF
-	-	TRBV14	TRBJ2-7	TGTGCCAGCAGCCCAGGCTGGGGCTACGAGCAGTACTTC	CASSPGWGYEQYF
-	TRBD2	TRBV5-1	TRBJ2-7	TGCGCCAGCAGCTTAGAGGGTGGACTAGCGGGATCGTTCTACGAGCAGTACTTC	CASSLEGGLAGSFYEQYF
-	-	TRBV13	TRBJ2-2	TGTGCCAGCAGCCACAGTGTGGGGGCCGGGGAGCTGTTTTTT	CASSHSVGAGELFF
-	-	TRBV5-1	TRBJ2-2	TGCGCCAGCAGCCCTCGGAAGGGTCAGACCGGGGAGCTGTTTTTT	CASSPRKGQTGELFF
-	TRBD1	TRBV29-1	TRBJ2-7	TGCAGCGTTGTCGGTACCACCGGGACAGGGCCCTACGAGCAGTACTTC	CSVVGTTGTGPYEQYF
-	-	TRBV9	TRBJ2-1	TGTGCCAGCAGCGTAGTAGGTGGGAGGTCCTACAATGAGCAGTTCTTC	CASSVVGGRSYNEQFF
-	-	TRBV5-4	TRBJ2-7	TGTGCCAGCAGCTTGTTTGAGAACTACGAGCAGTACTTC	CASSLFENYEQYF
-	-	TRBV7-9	TRBJ1-1	TGTGCCAGCAGCTCCACAATGAACACTGAAGCTTTCTTT	CASSSTMNTEAFF
-	-	TRBV7-9	TRBJ1-1	TGTGCCAGCAGCTTAGAGGTAATACAGCCGTCCACTGAAGCTTTCTTT	CASSLEVIQPSTEAFF
-	-	TRBV2	TRBJ2-1	TGTGCCAGCAGGACGAGTGGGCCAGCTGAGCAGTTCTTC	CASRTSGPAEQFF
-	-	TRBV29-1	TRBJ2-3	TGCAGCGTTGAACGGACAGATACGCAGTATTTT	CSVERTDTQYF
-	-	TRBV14	TRBJ2-5	TGTGCCAGCAGCCCAGTGACCCAAGAGACCCAGTACTTC	CASSPVTQETQYF
once	-	TRBV27	TRBJ1-5	TGTGCCAGCAGTTTTGGAAGGGCTCAGCCCCAGCATTTT	CASSFGRAQPQHF
-	TRBD1	TRBV6-5	TRBJ1-4	TGTGCCAGCAGCCAGGGACAGGGAGAGGAAAAACTGTTTTTT	CASSQGQGEEKLFF
-	TRBD2	TRBV5-6	TRBJ2-7	TGTGCCAGCAAGCCGGGACTAGCGGATGGGGAGCAGTACTTC	CASKPGLADGEQYF
-	-	TRBV28	TRBJ1-2	TGTGCCAGCAGGTCCCCCGGGGAGGGTGATGGCTACACCTTC	CASRSPGEGDGYTF